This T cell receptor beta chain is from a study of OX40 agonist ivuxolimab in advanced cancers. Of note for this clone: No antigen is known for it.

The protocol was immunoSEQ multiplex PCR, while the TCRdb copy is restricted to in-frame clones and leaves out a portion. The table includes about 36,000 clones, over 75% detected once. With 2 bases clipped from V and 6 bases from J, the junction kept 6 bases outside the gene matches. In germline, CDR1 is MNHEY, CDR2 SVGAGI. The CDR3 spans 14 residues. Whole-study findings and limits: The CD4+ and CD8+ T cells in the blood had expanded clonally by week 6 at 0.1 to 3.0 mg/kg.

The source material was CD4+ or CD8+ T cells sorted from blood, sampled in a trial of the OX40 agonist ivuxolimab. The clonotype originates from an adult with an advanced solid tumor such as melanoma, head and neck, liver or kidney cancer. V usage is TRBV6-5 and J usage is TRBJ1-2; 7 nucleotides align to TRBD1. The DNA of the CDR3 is TGTGCCAGCAGTTACCGACCAACAGGGGATGGCTACACCTTC. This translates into CASSYRPTGDGYTF.